Listed below are T cell receptor beta chains from one sample, sequenced in a study of cytomegalovirus exposure and HLA in healthy donors. Sequencing used immunoSEQ multiplex PCR; TCRdb keeps in-frame clones, though not all of them. The sample has about 110,000 clones; 73% are singletons. Sequenced input: PBMCs. The receptors originated from a man aged 25 to 45 in good health and CMV-seronegative. The CDR3 runs from the conserved cysteine through the conserved F or W. Fields, in order: D gene, clone size, J gene, V gene, CDR3 DNA, CDR3 protein. A D gene is named only where the DNA matches it firmly. Only some rows state a clone size, as once, few, many or a class for expanded clones.

TRBD1,NA,TRBJ1-6,TRBV4-1,TGCGCCAGCAGCCAGAAACAGGGGCCGACTAATTCACCCCTCCACTTT,CASSQKQGPTNSPLHF
TRBD1,NA,TRBJ1-2,TRBV5-4,TGTGCCAGCAGCTTTGACTACGGGACAGCCCTCCGGGGCTACACCTTC,CASSFDYGTALRGYTF
TRBD1,NA,TRBJ1-2,TRBV2,TGTGCCAGCAGACCCCCGGGACAGGCGATATCCTCCTATGGCTACACCTTC,CASRPPGQAISSYGYTF
NA,NA,TRBJ1-5,TRBV27,TGTGCCAGCAGTATAAACAGGGCGGGCCCCCAGCATTTT,CASSINRAGPQHF
TRBD1,NA,TRBJ1-6,TRBV28,TGTGCCAGCAGTTATCGGACAGGGGAGGTACCCCTCCACTTT,CASSYRTGEVPLHF
TRBD1,NA,TRBJ2-5,TRBV30,TGTGCCTGGAGTGGACCGGGACAGGGGGGCGAGACCCAGTACTTC,CAWSGPGQGGETQYF
TRBD2,NA,TRBJ2-2,TRBV7-3,TGTGCCAGCAGACCGAGCGGGAGAACCGGGGAGCTGTTTTTT,CASRPSGRTGELFF
NA,NA,TRBJ2-1,TRBV29-1,TGCAGCGTTGCGGAGGGGCTGAGCAATGAGCAGTTCTTC,CSVAEGLSNEQFF
NA,NA,TRBJ2-4,TRBV5-1,TGCGCCAGCAGCTTGGAGGGGGGGCAAGAAAACATTCAGTACTTC,CASSLEGGQENIQYF
NA,NA,TRBJ2-5,TRBV5-8,TGTGCCAGCAGTCGCGGCATTAAAGGATTGGAGACCCAGTACTTC,CASSRGIKGLETQYF
TRBD2,few,TRBJ2-2,TRBV10-3,TGTGCCATCAGATCCGGGACTAGCGGGAGGGCCGGGGTGACCGGGGAGCTGTTTTTT,CAIRSGTSGRAGVTGELFF
NA,NA,TRBJ1-1,TRBV19,TGTGCCAGTAGTATCGGCGGGGGGCCGGAGACTGAAGCTTTCTTT,CASSIGGGPETEAFF
TRBD1,NA,TRBJ2-1,TRBV29-1,TGCAGCGTTGAGACCAGGGGGCCCCAACCCTACAATGAGCAGTTCTTC,CSVETRGPQPYNEQFF
NA,few,TRBJ1-1,TRBV4-2,TGTGCCAGCAGCCAAGAGTTACTGGGAGCTGACACTGAAGCTTTCTTT,CASSQELLGADTEAFF
NA,NA,TRBJ1-3,TRBV5-1,TGCGCCAGCAGCGGCAGGGGCGGCTCTGGAAACACCATATATTTT,CASSGRGGSGNTIYF
NA,NA,TRBJ2-5,TRBV7-9,TGTGCCAGCAGCCCCTGGACAGCCCAAGAGACCCAGTACTTC,CASSPWTAQETQYF
NA,NA,TRBJ1-1,TRBV5-1,TGCGCCAGCAGCCACAAAACCGGGGGTGGTAATAGGAACACTGAAGCTTTCTTT,CASSHKTGGGNRNTEAFF